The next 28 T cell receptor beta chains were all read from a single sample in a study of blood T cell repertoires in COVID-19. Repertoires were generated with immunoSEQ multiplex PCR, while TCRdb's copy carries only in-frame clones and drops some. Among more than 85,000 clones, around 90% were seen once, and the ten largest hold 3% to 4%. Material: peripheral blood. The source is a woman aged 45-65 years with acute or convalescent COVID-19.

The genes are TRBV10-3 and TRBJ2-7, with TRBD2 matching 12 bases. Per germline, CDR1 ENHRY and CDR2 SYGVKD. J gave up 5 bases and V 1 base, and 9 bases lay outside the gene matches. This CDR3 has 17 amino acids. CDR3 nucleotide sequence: TGTGCCATCAGTGAGTTCCTTCCTAGCGGGAGGGCCCACGAGCAGTACTTC. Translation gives CAISEFLPSGRAHEQYF.

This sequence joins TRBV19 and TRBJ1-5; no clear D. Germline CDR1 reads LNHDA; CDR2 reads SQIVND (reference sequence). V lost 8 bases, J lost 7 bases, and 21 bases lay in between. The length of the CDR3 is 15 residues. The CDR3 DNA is TGTGCCAGTGGCACTCACGGGGATGGTGGGCAGCCCCAGCATTTT. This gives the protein CASGTHGDGGQPQHF. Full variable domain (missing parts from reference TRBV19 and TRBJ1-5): DGGITQSPKYLFRKEGQNVTLSCEQNLNHDAMYWYRQDPGQGLRLIYYSQIVNDFQKGDIAEGYSVSREKKESFPLTVTSAQKNPTAFYLCASGTHGDGGQPQHFGDGTRLSIL.

This CDR3 reads CASSQGRRALLTDTQYF. Here the CDR3 DNA reads TGTGCCAGCAGCCAAGGGCGGCGCGCCCTTTTGACAGATACGCAGTATTTT. The rearrangement joins TRBV3-1 (or the pseudogene TRBV3-2) to TRBJ2-3; no clear D gene. Germline V gene data show CDR1 as LGHDT and CDR2 as YNNKEL (reference sequence). V was clipped by 1 base and J by 3 bases, with 17 bases between them. The CDR3 extends over 17 amino acids.

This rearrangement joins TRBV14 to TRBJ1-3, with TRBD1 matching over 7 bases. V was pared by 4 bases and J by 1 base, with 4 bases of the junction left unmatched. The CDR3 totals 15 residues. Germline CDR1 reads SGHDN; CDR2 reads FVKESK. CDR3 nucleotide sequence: TGTGCCAGCAGCCGCACCAGGGGGTCTGGAAACACCATATATTTT. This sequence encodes CASSRTRGSGNTIYF.

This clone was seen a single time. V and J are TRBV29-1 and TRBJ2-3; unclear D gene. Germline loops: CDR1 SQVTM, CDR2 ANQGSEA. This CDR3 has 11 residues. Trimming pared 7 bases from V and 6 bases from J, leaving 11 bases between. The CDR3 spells CSGLRMDTQYF. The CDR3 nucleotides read TGCAGCGGATTGCGCATGGATACGCAGTATTTT.

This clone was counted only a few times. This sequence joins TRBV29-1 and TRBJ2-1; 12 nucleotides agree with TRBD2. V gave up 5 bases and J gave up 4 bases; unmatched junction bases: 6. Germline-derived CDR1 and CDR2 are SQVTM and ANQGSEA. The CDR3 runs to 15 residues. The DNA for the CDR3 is TGCAGCGTTCAGACTAGCGGGAGCAGGTACAATGAGCAGTTCTTC. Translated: CSVQTSGSRYNEQFF.

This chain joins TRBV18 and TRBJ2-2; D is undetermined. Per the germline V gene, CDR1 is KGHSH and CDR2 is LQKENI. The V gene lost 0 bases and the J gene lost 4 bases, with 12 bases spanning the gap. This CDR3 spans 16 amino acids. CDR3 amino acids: CASSPPRSTSTGELFF. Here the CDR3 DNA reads TGTGCCAGCTCACCACCGCGGTCTACGAGCACCGGGGAGCTGTTTTTT.

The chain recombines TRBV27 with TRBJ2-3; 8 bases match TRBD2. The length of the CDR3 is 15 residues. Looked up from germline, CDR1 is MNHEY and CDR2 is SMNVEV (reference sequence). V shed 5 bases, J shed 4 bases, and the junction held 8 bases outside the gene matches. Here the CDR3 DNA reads TGTGCCAGCAGTACAACGGGAGGGCCCGCAGATACGCAGTATTTT. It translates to CASSTTGGPADTQYF.

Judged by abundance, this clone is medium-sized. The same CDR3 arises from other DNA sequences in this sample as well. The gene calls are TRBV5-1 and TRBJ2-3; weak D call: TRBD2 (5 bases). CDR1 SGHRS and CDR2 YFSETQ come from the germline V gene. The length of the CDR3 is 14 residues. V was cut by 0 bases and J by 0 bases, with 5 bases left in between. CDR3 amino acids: CASSLGTSTDTQYF. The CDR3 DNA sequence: TGCGCCAGCAGCTTGGGGACTAGCACAGATACGCAGTATTTT.

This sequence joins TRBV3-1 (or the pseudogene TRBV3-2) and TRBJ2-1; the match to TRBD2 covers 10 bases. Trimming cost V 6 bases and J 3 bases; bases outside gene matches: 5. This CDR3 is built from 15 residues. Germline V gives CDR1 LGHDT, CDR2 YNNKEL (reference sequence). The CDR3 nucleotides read TGTGCCAGCAGTGATAGCGGGGGGTACTACAATGAGCAGTTCTTC. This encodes CASSDSGGYYNEQFF.

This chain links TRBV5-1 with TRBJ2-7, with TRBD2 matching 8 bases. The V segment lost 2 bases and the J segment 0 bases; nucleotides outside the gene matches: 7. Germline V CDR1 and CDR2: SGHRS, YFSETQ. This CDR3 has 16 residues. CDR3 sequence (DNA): TGCGCCAGCAGCTTAATAGCGGGACTTAGCTCCTACGAGCAGTACTTC. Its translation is CASSLIAGLSSYEQYF.

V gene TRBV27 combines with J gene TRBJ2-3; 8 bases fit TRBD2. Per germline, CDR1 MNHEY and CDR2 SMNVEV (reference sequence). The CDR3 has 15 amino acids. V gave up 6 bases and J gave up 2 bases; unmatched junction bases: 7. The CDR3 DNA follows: TGTGCCAGCAGCACCATAGCGGGGTTCACAGATACGCAGTATTTT. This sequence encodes CASSTIAGFTDTQYF.

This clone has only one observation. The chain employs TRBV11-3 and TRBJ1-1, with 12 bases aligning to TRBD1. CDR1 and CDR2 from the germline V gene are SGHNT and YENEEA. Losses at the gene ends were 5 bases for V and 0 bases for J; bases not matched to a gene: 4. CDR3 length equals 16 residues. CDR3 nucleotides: TGTGCCAGCAGCGAGGGACAGGGGGCGCTGAACACTGAAGCTTTCTTT. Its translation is CASSEGQGALNTEAFF.

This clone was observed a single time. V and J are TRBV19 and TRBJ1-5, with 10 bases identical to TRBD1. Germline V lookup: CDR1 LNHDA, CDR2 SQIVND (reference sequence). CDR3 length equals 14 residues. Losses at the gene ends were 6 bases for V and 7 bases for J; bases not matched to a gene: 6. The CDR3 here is CASRGQGFYQPQHF. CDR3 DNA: TGTGCCAGTAGGGGACAGGGGTTCTACCAGCCCCAGCATTTT.

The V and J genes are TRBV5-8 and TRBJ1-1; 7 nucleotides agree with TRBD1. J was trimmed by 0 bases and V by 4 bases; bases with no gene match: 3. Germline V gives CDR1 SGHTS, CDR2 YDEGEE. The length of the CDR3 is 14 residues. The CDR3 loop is CASSTGALNTEAFF. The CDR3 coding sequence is TGTGCCAGCAGCACAGGGGCCTTGAACACTGAAGCTTTCTTT.

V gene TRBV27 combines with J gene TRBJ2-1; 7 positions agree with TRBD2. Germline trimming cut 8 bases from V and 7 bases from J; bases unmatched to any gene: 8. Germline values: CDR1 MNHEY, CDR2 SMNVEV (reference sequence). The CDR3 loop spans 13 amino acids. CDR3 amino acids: CASEQRERNEQFF. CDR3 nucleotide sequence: TGTGCCAGCGAACAGCGGGAAAGAAATGAGCAGTTCTTC.

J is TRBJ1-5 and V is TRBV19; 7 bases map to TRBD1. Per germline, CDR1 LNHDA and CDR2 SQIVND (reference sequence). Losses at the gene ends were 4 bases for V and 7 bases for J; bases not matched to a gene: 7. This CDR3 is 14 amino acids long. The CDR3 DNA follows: TGTGCCAGTAGTAGTCAGGGGGAAGAACAGCCCCAGCATTTT. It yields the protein CASSSQGEEQPQHF.

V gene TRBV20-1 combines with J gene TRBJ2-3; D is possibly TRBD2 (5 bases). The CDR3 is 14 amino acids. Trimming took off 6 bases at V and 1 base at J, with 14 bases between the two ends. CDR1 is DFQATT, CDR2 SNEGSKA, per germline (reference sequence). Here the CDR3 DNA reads TGCAGTGCGAGTACCAGCGGAGGCACAGATACGCAGTATTTT. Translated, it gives CSASTSGGTDTQYF.

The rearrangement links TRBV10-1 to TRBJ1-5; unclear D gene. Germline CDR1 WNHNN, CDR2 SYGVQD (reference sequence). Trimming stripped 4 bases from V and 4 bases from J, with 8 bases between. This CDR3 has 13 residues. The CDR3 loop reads CASSGGLNQPQHF. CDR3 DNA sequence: TGCGCCAGCAGTGGAGGACTAAATCAGCCCCAGCATTTT.

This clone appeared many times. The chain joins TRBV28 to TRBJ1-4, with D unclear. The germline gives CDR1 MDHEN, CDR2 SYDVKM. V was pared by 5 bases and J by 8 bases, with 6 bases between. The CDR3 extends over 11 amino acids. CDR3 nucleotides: TGTGCCAGCAGTCGTCGGGAAAAACTGTTTTTT. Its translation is CASSRREKLFF.

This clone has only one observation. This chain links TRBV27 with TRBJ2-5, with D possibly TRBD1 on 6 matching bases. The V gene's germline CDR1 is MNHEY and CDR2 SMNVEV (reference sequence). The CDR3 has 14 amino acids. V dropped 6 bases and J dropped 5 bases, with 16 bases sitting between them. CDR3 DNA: TGTGCCAGCAGACGTAGTTGGGGGCTGGAGACCCAGTACTTC. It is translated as CASRRSWGLETQYF.

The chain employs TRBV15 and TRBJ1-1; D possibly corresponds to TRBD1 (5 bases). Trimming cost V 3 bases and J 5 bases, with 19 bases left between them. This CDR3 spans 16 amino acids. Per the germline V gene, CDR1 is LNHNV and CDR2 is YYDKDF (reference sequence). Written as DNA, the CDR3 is TGTGCCACCAGCAGGGGCGGAAAAGGCCAGGGAACTGAAGCTTTCTTT. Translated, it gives CATSRGGKGQGTEAFF.

CDR3 amino acids: CASSYLRLDRTDTQYF. The DNA of the CDR3 is TGTGCCAGCAGTTACCTCAGACTAGACCGCACAGATACGCAGTATTTT. This chain links TRBV6-2 or TRBV6-3 with TRBJ2-3, with a weak D call TRBD2 (6 bases). The germline V gene has CDR1 MNHEY and CDR2 SVGEGT. The V end was cut by 2 bases, the J end by 1 base, with 13 bases between. This CDR3 is built from 16 residues.

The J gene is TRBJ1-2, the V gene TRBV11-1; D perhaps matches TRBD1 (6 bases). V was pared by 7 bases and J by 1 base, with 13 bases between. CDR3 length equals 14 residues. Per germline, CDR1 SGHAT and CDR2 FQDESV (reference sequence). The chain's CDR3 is CASNSDRRNYGYTF. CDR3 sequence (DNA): TGTGCCAGCAATTCGGACAGACGTAACTATGGCTACACCTTC.

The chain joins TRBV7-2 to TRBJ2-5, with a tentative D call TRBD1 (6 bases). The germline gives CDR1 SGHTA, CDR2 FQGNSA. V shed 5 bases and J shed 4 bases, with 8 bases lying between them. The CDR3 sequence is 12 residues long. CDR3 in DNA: TGTGCCAGCAGCCCGGACAGAGAGACCCAGTACTTC. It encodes CASSPDRETQYF.

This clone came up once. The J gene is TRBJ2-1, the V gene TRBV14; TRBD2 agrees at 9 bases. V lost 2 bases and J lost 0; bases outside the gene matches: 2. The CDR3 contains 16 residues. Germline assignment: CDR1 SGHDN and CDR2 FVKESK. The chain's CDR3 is CASSQFSGSSYNEQFF. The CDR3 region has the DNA TGTGCCAGCAGCCAATTTAGCGGGAGCTCCTACAATGAGCAGTTCTTC.

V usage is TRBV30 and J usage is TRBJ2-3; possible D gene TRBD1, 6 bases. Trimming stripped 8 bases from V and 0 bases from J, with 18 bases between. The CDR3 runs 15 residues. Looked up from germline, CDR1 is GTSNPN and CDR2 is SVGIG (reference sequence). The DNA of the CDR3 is TGTGCCGGACGGGACAACCCTTGGAGCACAGATACGCAGTATTTT. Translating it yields CAGRDNPWSTDTQYF.

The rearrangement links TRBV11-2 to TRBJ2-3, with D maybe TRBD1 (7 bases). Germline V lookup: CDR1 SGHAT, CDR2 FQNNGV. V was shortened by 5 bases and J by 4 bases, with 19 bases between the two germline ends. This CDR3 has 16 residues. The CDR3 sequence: CASSKGGGHTADTQYF. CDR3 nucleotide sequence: TGTGCCAGCAGCAAAGGAGGGGGCCACACGGCAGATACGCAGTATTTT.